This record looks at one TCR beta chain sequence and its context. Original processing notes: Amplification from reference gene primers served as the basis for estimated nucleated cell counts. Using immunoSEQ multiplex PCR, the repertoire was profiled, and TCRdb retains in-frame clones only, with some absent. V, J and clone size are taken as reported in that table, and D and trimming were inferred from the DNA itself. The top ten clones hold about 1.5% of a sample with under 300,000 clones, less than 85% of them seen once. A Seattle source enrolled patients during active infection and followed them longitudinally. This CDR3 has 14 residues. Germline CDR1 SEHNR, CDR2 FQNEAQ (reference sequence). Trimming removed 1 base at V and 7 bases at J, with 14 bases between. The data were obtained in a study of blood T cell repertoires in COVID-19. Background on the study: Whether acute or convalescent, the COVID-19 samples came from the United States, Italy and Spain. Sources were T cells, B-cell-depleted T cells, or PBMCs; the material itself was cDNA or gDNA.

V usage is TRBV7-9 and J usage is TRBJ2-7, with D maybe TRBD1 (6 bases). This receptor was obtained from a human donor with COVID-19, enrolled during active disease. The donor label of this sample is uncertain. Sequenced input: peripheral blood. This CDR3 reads CASSLGDTVSEQYF. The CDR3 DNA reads TGTGCCAGCAGCTTAGGGGACACGGTCTCGGAGCAGTACTTC.